The subject of this entry is one T cell receptor (beta chain). This clonotype was picked up many times. The specificity of this receptor is unknown. No base quality values were provided; no much bigger clone lies one nucleotide off. cDNA was synthesized by template-switch 5'RACE using a primer with a 10-nucleotide random unique molecular identifier that tagged each TCR transcript. Each sequencing run produced over 160 million TCR-beta sequences covering 15-18 subjects. The RNeasy kit was used for extraction of total RNA. TCR-beta VDJ regions were amplified with primers for the TCR constant region and the 5'RACE anchor, using the KAPA Real-time Library Amplification kit. A first PCR added sample indexes and Illumina adaptors, and a second PCR then raised library yield. After Ampure bead purification, the TCR product of roughly 650 bp was size-selected on a 2% E-gel SizeSelection system. Library quality was checked on a Bioanalyzer, concentration was measured with Qubit, and libraries were quantified with the Kapa Library Quantification kit before pooling. Paired-end 2 x 150 bp sequencing of the libraries was performed on an Illumina HiSeq 2500. To increase sequence diversity, roughly 23-30% phiX was spiked into each library pool. Regarding the original processing steps: The UMI-based MiGEC pipeline processed quality-filtered reads and removed over 80% of raw TCR sequences during error correction. VDJ genes were aligned to IMGT germline references, and each clonotype was defined by a unique CDR3 amino acid sequence together with V-J genes. VDJtools evaluated clonal expansion, Shannon diversity and CDR3 relatedness (CalcPairwiseDistances, ClusterSamples); CLCbio workbench built phylogenetic trees. Using coefficient-of-variation modelling across technical triplicates, the study counted a clone as expanded if it had at least 8 unique UMIs. TCRdb trimmed the raw reads at Q25, called clones with MiXCR and kept productive beta chains. A single entry per CDR3 protein holds the most common genes and DNA from its merged rows. TCRdb's processing, not the study's, gives the V and J calls here. The sample yields roughly 36,000 distinct CDR3 sequences; 3% to 3.5% were counted once. The ten largest clones represent more than 7% of the sample.

The data stem from a study of neurological immune-mediated disorders (dated by TCRdb to about 2019). As for the study more broadly: Among the approximately 34 multiple sclerosis patients, relapsing-remitting MS was present in around 30 and secondary progressive MS was present in 3. Peripheral blood TCR-beta repertoires from HTLV-I-associated myelopathy (HAM/TSP) patients, multiple sclerosis patients and healthy controls were compared by UMI-based sequencing. Longitudinal samples, technical triplicates and paired sorted CD4+ and CD8+ T-cell subsets, alongside PBMC samples, were included among the roughly 100 TCR-beta libraries. Longitudinal HAM/TSP and healthy donors were sampled at 3 time-points each (about 3-45 month intervals). The cohort comprised about 71 subjects: 14 HAM/TSP patients, around 34 multiple sclerosis patients and approximately 20 healthy controls. Overall study results and their limits: The highest TCR clonal expansion was observed in HAM/TSP patients, whereas the lowest was observed in MS patients, even when compared with healthy controls. The MS cluster was not associated with any clinical or MRI features, and the authors stated that larger cohorts are needed. Expanded clones from different subjects shared no identical CDR3 amino acid sequences, which suggests that TCR-beta repertoires were private in all groups. Phylogenetic analysis grouped repertoires from 18 of 34 MS patients into a cluster of related CDR3 sequences, suggesting a possible repertoire-level signature.

Via the germline V gene, CDR1 is SQVTM and CDR2 ANQGSEA. CDR3 length: 14 amino acids, cysteine to phenylalanine. Only the CDR3 region is kept as DNA, spanning 42 bases read in frame from base 1. V has 6 bases trimmed and J has 5 bases trimmed; junction bases matching no gene number 10. The sample's time point label, in plain terms: longitudinal time-point 1 (baseline). Unsorted PBMC libraries were generated from 2 million PBMCs stored in RNAlater at -80 °C until RNA extraction. The multiple sclerosis patients were enrolled in a US clinical protocol that used magnetic resonance imaging to evaluate disease progression. Peripheral blood was subjected to Ficoll-Hypaque density gradient centrifugation to isolate PBMCs, which were then cryopreserved in liquid nitrogen.

The TCR sequence derives from an older woman with multiple sclerosis. The V and J genes are TRBV29-1 and TRBJ1-3; TRBD1 lines up with 7 middle nucleotides. Sequenced input: PBMCs. The CDR3 region reads CSVETGAPRNTIYF. The DNA sequence is TGCAGCGTGGAAACAGGGGCCCCCCGAAACACCATATATTTT.